The 16 T cell receptor beta chains in this list originate from one sample, sequenced in a study of T cells in Graves' hyperthyroidism and ophthalmopathy. Template material for amplifying TCR beta CDR3 regions consisted of RNA transcripts. TCR CDR3 underwent first-round RT-PCR with the HTBI primer set. Using its own MiXCR run on the multiplex PCR reads, TCRdb lists one record per CDR3 protein. The table includes a few hundred thousand distinct CDR3 sequences, approximately 14% detected once. The sequenced material came from blood. The receptors stem from a woman in her 30s with Graves' hyperthyroidism.

This clonotype has more than one count but fewer than ten. The chain has TRBV20-1 and TRBJ2-2; D is perhaps TRBD2 (5 bases). V lost 1 base and J lost 7, with 10 bases in between. CDR1 and CDR2 (germline): DFQATT, SNEGSKA (reference sequence). The CDR3 has 13 amino acids. The CDR3 nucleotides are TGCAGTGCTAGAGTAACGGGAATCGGGGAGCTGTTTTTT. Translation: CSARVTGIGELFF.

This clonotype has at least ten counts. The CDR3 here is CASSQGSGYGNTIYF. CDR3 coding DNA: TGTGCCAGCAGCCAAGGGTCAGGGTATGGAAACACCATATATTTT. The J gene is TRBJ1-3, the V gene TRBV3-1; a possible D gene is TRBD1 (5 bases). The CDR3 covers 15 residues. CDR1 is LGHDT, CDR2 YNNKEL, per germline (reference sequence). Trimming removed 1 base from V and 3 bases from J, with 10 bases in between.

The chain links TRBV3-1 to TRBJ1-2, with D unclear. Trimming cost V 0 bases and J 6 bases, with 20 bases left between them. Germline assignment: CDR1 LGHDT and CDR2 YNNKEL (reference sequence). The CDR3 is 17 residues long. CDR3 amino acids: CASSQDPAQTGRDGYTF. The CDR3 DNA reads as TGTGCCAGCAGCCAAGATCCCGCCCAAACTGGCAGAGATGGCTACACCTTC.

This clonotype occurred many times. The chain combines TRBV3-2 with TRBJ2-7; the D call TRBD2 from the table was never checked on the DNA. TRBV3-2 counts as a pseudogene. This CDR3 is 16 amino acids long. CDR3 DNA: TGTGCCAGCAGCCAAGTAGCGGGAGGGCCGTGTAACGAGCAGTACTTC. It is translated as CASSQVAGGPCNEQYF.

The chain has TRBV4-1 and TRBJ1-2; D remains unclear. This CDR3 is built from 14 residues. Germline V lookup: CDR1 MGHRA, CDR2 YSYEKL. V lost 4 bases and J lost 4, with 13 bases in between. CDR3 amino acids: CASSPQMGFYGYTF. CDR3 DNA sequence: TGCGCCAGCAGCCCACAGATGGGGTTCTATGGCTACACCTTC.

On this clonotype: A much more abundant neighbour one base away suggests this may be a read error. The J gene is TRBJ2-7, the V gene TRBV20-1, with 8 bases identical to TRBD2. CDR3 length equals 14 residues. V dropped 5 bases and J dropped 3; count of bases not matched to a gene: 9. Germline V gene data show CDR1 as DFQATT and CDR2 as SNEGSKA (reference sequence). The CDR3 loop reads CSAPGLGMGYEQYF. As DNA, the CDR3 is TGCAGTGCTCCGGGACTAGGAATGGGCTACGAGCAGTACTTC.

For the CDR3, the DNA is TGTGCCAGCAGCCTACGACTAGCGGGAGGTTTCAATGAGCAGTTCTTC. The encoded protein is CASSLRLAGGFNEQFF. This chain uses TRBV14 with TRBJ2-1; 13 nucleotides agree with TRBD2. In germline, CDR1 is SGHDN, CDR2 FVKESK. CDR3 size: 16 residues. The junction had 6 bases not matched to a gene; V was cut back by 4 bases and J by 6 bases.

This rearrangement joins TRBV28 to TRBJ1-2; possible D gene TRBD1, 6 bases. Deletions cut 5 bases from V and 7 bases from J, with 20 bases between. The CDR3 is made up of 15 amino acids. Germline CDR1 and CDR2: MDHEN and SYDVKM. This chain's CDR3 is CASSPRQDPLAGYTF. As DNA, the CDR3 is TGTGCCAGCAGTCCCCGACAGGACCCCTTGGCTGGCTACACCTTC.

This clonotype has more than one count but fewer than ten. The chain carries TRBV20-1 and TRBJ2-7; D is ambiguous. The germline V gene encodes CDR1 DFQATT and CDR2 SNEGSKA (reference sequence). Between the trimmed V and J ends, which lost 5 bases and 6 bases, there was a span of 14 bases. This CDR3 region has 12 residues. CDR3 in amino acids: CSARLSPFEQYF. CDR3 bases: TGCAGTGCTCGCCTCTCCCCCTTCGAGCAGTACTTC.

There are many counts of this clonotype. The chain employs TRBV11-2 and TRBJ2-3, with 8 bases aligning to TRBD2. Losses at the gene ends were 1 base for V and 0 bases for J; bases not matched to a gene: 3. CDR1 and CDR2 from the germline V gene are SGHAT and FQNNGV. CDR3 length: 16 residues. CDR3 protein: CASSLGTSTSTDTQYF. DNA for the CDR3: TGTGCCAGCAGCTTAGGGACTAGCACTAGCACAGATACGCAGTATTTT.

Only a few counts were recorded for this clonotype. This sequence joins TRBV10-3 and TRBJ2-7; D is uncertain. Deletions cut 3 bases from V and 6 bases from J, with 9 bases between. Germline V gives CDR1 ENHRY, CDR2 SYGVKD. This CDR3 has 12 residues. CDR3 in amino acids: CAISDQATEQYF. CDR3 coding DNA: TGTGCCATCAGTGATCAAGCCACCGAGCAGTACTTC.

This chain uses TRBV5-1 with TRBJ2-3, with 10 positions matching TRBD2. Per the germline V gene, CDR1 is SGHRS and CDR2 is YFSETQ. Trimming took 1 base from V and 3 from J; bases not matched to a gene: 2. The CDR3 spans 15 residues. CDR3 DNA sequence: TGCGCCAGCAGCTTGACTAGCGGGACAACAGATACGCAGTATTTT. The encoded protein is CASSLTSGTTDTQYF.

This clonotype appeared a few times. This sequence joins TRBV20-1 and TRBJ2-3, with D tentatively TRBD1 (6 bases). This CDR3 comprises 18 residues. V was clipped by 0 bases and J by 4 bases, with 23 bases between them. Germline V CDR1 and CDR2: DFQATT, SNEGSKA (reference sequence). The DNA of the CDR3 is TGCAGTGCTAGAGACCCCCAGAGGGGGAGCGGTGGTCCAGATACGCAGTATTTT. Amino acids: CSARDPQRGSGGPDTQYF.

This clonotype was detected ten times or more. The gene calls are TRBV7-9 and TRBJ2-1; 10 bases fit TRBD1. The CDR3 spans 15 residues. The V gene's germline CDR1 is SEHNR and CDR2 FQNEAQ (reference sequence). Unmatched junction bases numbered 2, after V lost 4 bases and J lost 2 bases. The CDR3 is CASSSGQGTYNEQFF. CDR3 coding DNA: TGTGCCAGCAGCTCGGGACAGGGGACCTACAATGAGCAGTTCTTC.

The chain employs TRBV30 and TRBJ1-2, with D possibly matching TRBD1 (5 bases). Deletions cut 0 bases from V and 5 bases from J, with 13 bases between. The germline gives CDR1 GTSNPN, CDR2 SVGIG (reference sequence). The CDR3 is 14 amino acids. The CDR3 here is CAWSVSLQGYGYTF. The CDR3 bases are TGTGCCTGGAGTGTATCCCTCCAGGGATATGGCTACACCTTC.

The sample holds many counts of this clonotype. The J gene is TRBJ2-1, the V gene TRBV30, with D unclear. The CDR3 has 11 residues. The germline V gene has CDR1 GTSNPN and CDR2 SVGIG (reference sequence). V lost 1 base and J lost 7, with 5 bases in between. The chain's CDR3 is CAWSESNEQFF. As DNA, the CDR3 is TGTGCCTGGAGTGAAAGTAATGAGCAGTTCTTC.